This TCR beta chain was retrieved from a study of blood T cell repertoires in COVID-19 (dated by TCRdb to about 2020). A note on the overall study: Samples from collaborators originated in the United States, Italy and Spain and spanned both the acute and convalescent phases of COVID-19. The dataset comprised deeply sampled blood TCRbeta repertoires from subjects exposed to, actively infected with, or recovered from COVID-19. A freely available public database, intended as a resource for researchers studying the immune response to SARS-CoV-2, is where the repertoires were released. The samples were drawn from the first 160 participants of the ongoing ImmuneRACE study and from 950 to 1,500 subjects provided by 6 global collaborators. The sample metadata nearly always contained a de-identified subject ID, COVID-19 status, age in years and sex. HLA class I and class II types, where available, came from metadata supplied by the sample provider rather than from assay-based typing. The prospective study material was composed of cDNA or gDNA derived from T cells, B-cell-depleted T cells, or PBMCs. Overall study results and their limits: Clinical and demographic metadata were provided uncurated, with the amount varying by source and participant.

The immunoSEQ Assay, a bias-controlled multiplex PCR, was used to amplify TCRbeta CDR3 regions from genomic DNA. On the study's bioinformatics: Within the assay, amplification of reference gene primers was used to estimate how many nucleated cells each sample contained. Sequence reads were collapsed and filtered to measure the absolute abundance of every unique TCRbeta CDR3 rearrangement. Productive Simpson clonality was computed per sample as the square root of Simpson's diversity index over productive rearrangements. In TCRdb, the immuneACCESS table is reduced to in-frame sequences with V and J assigned. These tables do not hold every clone; where another copy was compared, an unresolved V gene accounts for under half, and the others remain unexplained. The V and J calls and clone size come from that table; D and trimming were worked out from the DNA. The sample includes about 400,000 clones, with 88% observed a single time. Of the sample, around 1.9% is held by the ten largest clones.

On this clone: Its antigen is still unknown. Base qualities are missing; no much larger clone stands one base away.

Enrolling through a virtual design, the prospective study's participants ranged in age from roughly 18 to 90 years and lived across some 23 United States geographic areas. To assign participants to cohorts, the prospective study relied on clinical history that participants themselves reported in a screening survey and a study questionnaire. Each participant in the prospective study had whole blood, serum and a nasopharyngeal or oropharyngeal swab collected by mobile phlebotomists. Over an approximately 2-month period, participants in the prospective study had the option of providing additional blood draws and questionnaires. Blood samples from the prospective study were shipped frozen or at room temperature prior to DNA extraction. From the germline V gene (reference sequence), CDR1 is GTSNPN and CDR2 is SVGIG. Measured from the cysteine to the phenylalanine, the CDR3 is 13 residues long. The kept DNA is CDR3 alone, 39 bases in frame from the first base. V loses 4 bases of germline sequence and J loses 4 bases, and the interval between the two ends is 13 bases.

The receptor was isolated from a woman aged 40 to 50 with acute COVID-19. The sample consisted of PBMCs or T cells enriched from blood (not recorded which). Here the chain combines TRBV30 and TRBJ1-1; a tentative D call is TRBD1 (5 bases match). The nucleotides read TGTGCCTGGATCTACTTTCAGGGCACTGAAGCTTTCTTT. Translation gives CAWIYFQGTEAFF.